This TCR beta chain comes out of a study of T-cell reconstitution after alpha-beta-depleted transplantation in children. Study-wide findings and caveats: Once a year had passed after transplant, T-cell counts and diversity came mostly from newly produced T cells. Expanded graft clones numbering several hundred reportedly gave rise to alpha-beta T cells about two months after transplant. Certain patients had high TCRbeta diversity at day 60, and it came from recipient T cells and thymic progenitors that survived.

This clonotype was detected a few times. Its antigen is still unknown. Losses at the gene ends were 7 bases for V and 0 bases for J; bases not matched to a gene: 6. The germline V gene encodes CDR1 SQVTM and CDR2 ANQGSEA. CDR3 size: 15 residues. Researchers prepared the TCRbeta library using unique molecular identifiers, the study reports. TCRdb redid the calling of the PCR reads with MiXCR, one entry per CDR3 protein. In the table there are fewer than 700,000 distinct CDR3 sequences, approximately 12% of which are singletons. The J gene is TRBJ2-3, the V gene TRBV29-1; 11 bases fit TRBD2. This TCR derives from a male patient aged 5 to 17 who had a stem cell transplant for acute myeloid leukemia, so the T cells may come from the graft donor. Sample: PBMCs, mostly from graft donor cells, taken 360 days after TCRalphabeta/CD19-depleted stem cell transplant. The DNA for the CDR3 is TGCAGCGGGTTGACTAGCGGGACTAGCACAGATACGCAGTATTTT. Amino acids: CSGLTSGTSTDTQYF.